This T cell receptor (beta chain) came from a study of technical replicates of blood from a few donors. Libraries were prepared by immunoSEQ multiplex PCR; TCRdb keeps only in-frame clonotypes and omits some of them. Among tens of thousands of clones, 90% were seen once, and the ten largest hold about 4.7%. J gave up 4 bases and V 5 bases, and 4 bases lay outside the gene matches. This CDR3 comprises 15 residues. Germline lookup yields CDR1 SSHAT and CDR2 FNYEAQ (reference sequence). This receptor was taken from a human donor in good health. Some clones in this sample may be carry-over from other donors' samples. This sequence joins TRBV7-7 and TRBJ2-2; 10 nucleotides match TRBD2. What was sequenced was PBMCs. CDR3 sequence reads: CASSPTSGATGELFF. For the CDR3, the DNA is TGTGCCAGCAGCCCTACTAGCGGGGCCACCGGGGAGCTGTTTTTT. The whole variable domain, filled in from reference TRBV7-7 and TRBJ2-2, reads GAGVSQSPRYKVTKRGQDVTLRCDPISSHATLYWYQQALGQGPEFLTYFNYEAQPDKSGLPSDRFSAERPEGSISTLTIQRTEQRDSAMYRCASSPTSGATGELFFGEGSRLTVL.